Each of the 32 T cell receptor beta chains below was sequenced from the same sample in a study of T cells after yellow fever vaccination. A single record per CDR3 protein comes from TCRdb applying MiXCR to the 5' RACE reads. The sample holds about 260,000 distinct CDR3 sequences, roughly 5.2% seen once. Sequencing used CD4+ T cells sorted from PBMCs, obtained on the day of the yellow fever booster vaccination. Receptors originate from a man aged 18 to 29 who received the YFV17D yellow fever vaccine.

The V and J genes are TRBV19 and TRBJ1-1, with D hard to call. The CDR3 contains 12 residues. The germline V gene has CDR1 LNHDA and CDR2 SQIVND (reference sequence). Deletions cut 3 bases from V and 2 bases from J, with 4 bases between. The CDR3 spells CASSIPNTEAFF. The CDR3 bases are TGTGCCAGTAGTATCCCTAACACTGAAGCTTTCTTT.

The chain has TRBV4-3 and TRBJ2-3; D could derive from TRBD1 or TRBD2 (5 bases each). Trimming removed 1 base from V and 3 bases from J, with 11 bases in between. The germline V gene has CDR1 LGHNA and CDR2 YSLEER. The CDR3 consists of 15 residues. The chain's CDR3 is CASSQGVWGTDTQYF. The CDR3, as DNA: TGCGCCAGCAGCCAAGGGGTCTGGGGGACAGATACGCAGTATTTT.

This clonotype was counted a few times. The V call is TRBV7-2, the J call TRBJ1-2; no clear D. The V gene's germline CDR1 is SGHTA and CDR2 FQGNSA. The CDR3 runs 14 residues. V lost 7 bases, J lost 4 bases, and 16 bases lay in between. The DNA of the CDR3 is TGTGCCAGCACCCTCCCGGCCGGCCCCTATGGCTACACCTTC. Protein: CASTLPAGPYGYTF.

The chain couples TRBV4-3 to TRBJ1-3; D unresolved. The V gene lost 1 base and the J gene lost 3 bases, with 10 bases spanning the gap. Germline V gene lookup returns CDR1 LGHNA and CDR2 YSLEER. This CDR3 has 15 amino acids. CDR3 sequence: CASSQGHLRGNTIYF. In DNA, the CDR3 is TGCGCCAGCAGCCAAGGGCATCTACGTGGAAACACCATATATTTT.

The chain recombines TRBV18 with TRBJ2-1; D is undetermined. Between the trimmed V and J ends, which lost 3 bases and 5 bases, there was a span of 8 bases. The CDR3 has 13 amino acids. Germline V gene data show CDR1 as KGHSH and CDR2 as LQKENI. Here the CDR3 DNA reads TGTGCCAGCTCACCGAACAGTGACAATGAGCAGTTCTTC. Protein sequence: CASSPNSDNEQFF. Complete variable domain (other parts from reference TRBV18 and TRBJ2-1): NAGVMQNPRHLVRRRGQEARLRCSPMKGHSHVYWYRQLPEEGLKFMVYLQKENIIDESGMPKERFSAEFPKEGPSILRIQQVVRGDSAAYFCASSPNSDNEQFFGPGTRLTVL.

The table lists this clonotype with a few counts. The chain is built from TRBV10-3 and TRBJ1-1; D gene unclear. CDR1 ENHRY and CDR2 SYGVKD come from the germline V gene. The CDR3 is 14 residues long. V lost 6 bases, J lost 5 bases, and 16 bases lay in between. The CDR3 DNA sequence: TGTGCCATCAGCACCTGGGGTGAAGGAACTGAAGCTTTCTTT. It encodes CAISTWGEGTEAFF.

This clonotype was detected ten times or more. The V and J genes are TRBV7-2 and TRBJ2-3, with D possibly matching TRBD1 (7 bases). CDR1 is SGHTA, CDR2 FQGNSA, per germline. The CDR3 sequence is 14 residues long. The V end lost 8 bases, the J end lost 0 bases, and 12 bases lay between the germline ends. Here the CDR3 DNA reads TGTGCCAGCCGGGCAGGGGGGAGCACAGATACGCAGTATTTT. Translated: CASRAGGSTDTQYF.

The chain couples TRBV29-1 to TRBJ1-1; D unresolved. CDR3 length: 12 amino acids. Trimming stripped 2 bases from V and 1 base from J, with 5 bases between. The germline V gene encodes CDR1 SQVTM and CDR2 ANQGSEA. This chain's CDR3 is CSVESRNTEAFF. The CDR3 nucleotides are TGCAGCGTTGAAAGCCGGAACACTGAAGCTTTCTTT. The variable domain in full, completed from reference TRBV29-1 and TRBJ1-1, reads SAVISQKPSRDICQRGTSLTIQCQVDSQVTMMFWYRQQPGQSLTLIATANQGSEATYESGFVIDKFPISRPNLTFSTLTVSNMSPEDSSIYLCSVESRNTEAFFGQGTRLTVV.

This clonotype came up many times. J is TRBJ2-2 and V is TRBV5-1, with 7 bases identical to TRBD1. CDR3 length: 13 residues. Per germline, CDR1 SGHRS and CDR2 YFSETQ. With V trimmed by 4 bases and J by 6 bases, 3 bases remained unmatched. CDR3 loop: CASSPGTAGELFF. In DNA form, the CDR3 reads TGCGCCAGCAGCCCCGGGACAGCCGGGGAGCTGTTTTTT.

The genes are TRBV5-1 and TRBJ1-2; TRBD1 matches at 11 bases. The CDR3 runs to 14 residues. Germline lookup yields CDR1 SGHRS and CDR2 YFSETQ. The V gene end was trimmed by 4 bases and the J gene end by 10 bases; junction bases not matched to a gene: 9. The CDR3: CASSNGQGASVYTF. CDR3 nucleotides: TGCGCCAGCAGCAACGGACAGGGGGCGAGTGTCTACACCTTC.

This clonotype was recorded a few times. The rearrangement joins TRBV7-9 to TRBJ2-1, with 8 bases fitting TRBD2. This CDR3 has 17 amino acids. Per the germline V gene, CDR1 is SEHNR and CDR2 is FQNEAQ (reference sequence). V gave up 5 bases and J gave up 4 bases; unmatched junction bases: 13. In nucleotides, the CDR3 is TGTGCCAGCAGCCCTAGCTGGAGGCGGGGGGCTTACAATGAGCAGTTCTTC. The encoded protein is CASSPSWRRGAYNEQFF.

In its sample, this clonotype was seen a few times. The chain is built from TRBV24-1 and TRBJ2-4; no definite D call. The CDR3 sequence is 13 residues long. Trimming removed 2 bases from V and 6 bases from J, with 7 bases in between. The V gene's germline CDR1 is KGHDR and CDR2 SFDVKD. CDR3 in amino acids: CATSDWRGNIQYF. The DNA for the CDR3 is TGTGCCACCAGTGATTGGCGTGGAAACATTCAGTACTTC.

This clonotype was seen a few times. The chain has TRBV5-5 and TRBJ1-4; D ambiguous. Looked up from germline, CDR1 is SGHKS and CDR2 is YYEKEE (reference sequence). The CDR3 covers 13 residues. The V end lost 6 bases, the J end lost 4 bases, and 10 bases lay between the germline ends. The CDR3 reads CASTGDDNEKLFF. The CDR3 nucleotides are TGTGCCAGCACGGGTGATGATAATGAAAAACTGTTTTTT.

The chain combines TRBV6-5 with TRBJ1-6; 7 bases agree with TRBD1. J gave up 9 bases and V 5 bases, and 7 bases lay outside the gene matches. This CDR3 has 14 residues. Per germline, CDR1 MNHEY and CDR2 SVGAGI. The DNA of the CDR3 is TGTGCCAGCAGTCCCCGACAGGGAATTTCACCCCTCCACTTT. It encodes CASSPRQGISPLHF.

The CDR3 is CASSPFSRGRGYTF. The CDR3 DNA sequence: TGTGCCAGTAGTCCCTTCTCGCGGGGTCGTGGCTACACCTTC. The chain joins TRBV19 to TRBJ1-2; D unclear. This CDR3 is 14 amino acids long. V was pared by 5 bases and J by 7 bases, with 17 bases between. Germline CDR1 is LNHDA and CDR2 is SQIVND (reference sequence).

In this sample, this clonotype turned up many times. The chain employs TRBV12-3 or TRBV12-4 and TRBJ2-1; 9 positions match TRBD2. The CDR3 runs to 15 residues. Trimming at V came to 6 bases and at J to 6 bases, leaving 9 bases not matched to a gene. Here the CDR3 DNA reads TGTGCCAGCAGGCCCGGGACTAGCAGCCTCAATGAGCAGTTCTTC. Translated, it gives CASRPGTSSLNEQFF.

This chain connects TRBV12-3 or TRBV12-4 to TRBJ1-2; maybe TRBD1 (6 bases). V shed 2 bases and J shed 3 bases, with 25 bases lying between them. The CDR3 loop spans 19 amino acids. CDR3 DNA sequence: TGTGCCAGCAGTTTATCCGCGTCGGGTCCGGGGGCTTTAGACTATGGCTACACCTTC. Translated, it gives CASSLSASGPGALDYGYTF.

This clonotype was observed a few times. This sequence joins TRBV5-1 and TRBJ2-5, with 11 bases aligning to TRBD2. The J segment lost 5 bases and the V segment lost 4 bases, leaving 7 bases of the junction unmatched. This CDR3 is 15 amino acids long. Germline V gives CDR1 SGHRS, CDR2 YFSETQ. CDR3 sequence (DNA): TGCGCCAGCAGCCCAAACACTAGCGGGGGTGAGACCCAGTACTTC. It codes for CASSPNTSGGETQYF.

The gene calls are TRBV12-3 or TRBV12-4 and TRBJ1-5; D is unclear. The V gene lost 3 bases and the J gene lost 7 bases, with 13 bases spanning the gap. This CDR3 spans 14 amino acids. The CDR3 DNA sequence: TGTGCCAGCAGTTTTGAGCGGGTTGCACAGCCCCAGCATTTT. Translated: CASSFERVAQPQHF.

This chain connects TRBV10-3 to TRBJ2-5, with D perhaps TRBD1 or TRBD2 (5 bases each). The CDR3 loop spans 14 amino acids. Trimming took 3 bases from V and 1 from J, leaving 9 bases between them. Germline-derived CDR1 and CDR2 are ENHRY and SYGVKD. The CDR3 protein is CAISDMGTQETQYF. The CDR3 region has the DNA TGTGCCATCAGTGATATGGGGACCCAAGAGACCCAGTACTTC.

This clonotype was found many times. The chain employs TRBV20-1 and TRBJ2-1; D gene uncertain. V was clipped by 7 bases and J by 10 bases, with 17 bases between them. This CDR3 is built from 12 residues. CDR1 and CDR2 (germline): DFQATT, SNEGSKA (reference sequence). In DNA, the CDR3 is TGCAGTGTCCCGCGGAACCGACCCGAGCAGTTCTTC. Its translation: CSVPRNRPEQFF.

This clonotype was picked up a small number of times. This chain links TRBV10-2 with TRBJ2-1, with a possible D match to TRBD2 (6 bases). V lost 11 bases and J lost 6, with 11 bases in between. The length of the CDR3 is 11 residues. Germline V lookup: CDR1 WSHSY, CDR2 SAAADI. The CDR3 sequence: CAAGGSNEQFF. The CDR3 DNA follows: TGCGCCGCCGGGGGATCCAATGAGCAGTTCTTC.

This rearrangement joins TRBV7-2 to TRBJ1-2; D not resolved. Trimming took 8 bases from V and 2 from J, leaving 18 bases between them. This CDR3 contains 15 residues. CDR1 and CDR2 from the germline V gene are SGHTA and FQGNSA. CDR3: CASSGVPGLNYGYTF. The CDR3 DNA sequence: TGTGCCAGCTCCGGAGTCCCGGGGTTGAACTATGGCTACACCTTC.

This clonotype showed up many times. The J gene is TRBJ2-1, the V gene TRBV28; 9 bases are shared with TRBD1. The CDR3 totals 15 residues. Germline V gene lookup returns CDR1 MDHEN and CDR2 SYDVKM. J was trimmed by 7 bases and V by 7 bases; bases with no gene match: 11. The DNA for the CDR3 is TGTGCCAGCACCTCCCCGGGGACAGGGCGGAATGAGCAGTTCTTC. Protein sequence: CASTSPGTGRNEQFF.

This clonotype was seen ten or more times. A junction boundary mismatches the germline segment, possibly from a read error. The genes are TRBV4-1 and TRBJ1-2; D might be TRBD1 (5 bases). CDR1 and CDR2 (germline): MGHRA, YSYEKL. CDR3 length equals 13 residues. CDR3 sequence: CASSHIQDTDLAF. DNA for the CDR3: TGCGCCAGCAGCCATATCCAGGACACAGATTTGGCCTTC.

The rearrangement joins TRBV20-1 to TRBJ2-7, with a weak D call TRBD2 (5 bases). From germline, CDR1 is DFQATT and CDR2 SNEGSKA (reference sequence). The CDR3 is made up of 11 amino acids. Trimming pared 4 bases from V and 7 bases from J, leaving 11 bases between. CDR3 sequence (DNA): TGCAGTGCTATCGGGAATGGGGAGCAGTACGTC. Its protein is CSAIGNGEQYV.

The chain links TRBV6-6 to TRBJ2-5; D perhaps matches TRBD1 (6 bases). V lost 5 bases and J 4 bases, leaving 17 bases between the germline ends. This CDR3 comprises 15 residues. Per germline, CDR1 MNHNY and CDR2 SVGAGI (reference sequence). The CDR3 reads CASSTRSQGRETQYF. The CDR3 DNA reads as TGTGCCAGCAGTACTCGATCCCAGGGGAGAGAGACCCAGTACTTC.

This clonotype was picked up many times. The chain combines TRBV7-2 with TRBJ2-7; D unresolved. Germline CDR1 reads SGHTA; CDR2 reads FQGNSA. The length of the CDR3 is 14 residues. Trimming left V 6 bases short and J 0 bases short, with 12 bases between. CDR3 protein: CASSQARNSYEQYF. CDR3 DNA sequence: TGTGCCAGCAGTCAAGCACGCAACTCCTACGAGCAGTACTTC.

This rearrangement joins TRBV18 to TRBJ2-7, with 7 bases that match TRBD1. The CDR3 runs 15 residues. Germline values: CDR1 KGHSH, CDR2 LQKENI. Trimming removed 3 bases from V and 2 bases from J; junction bases left unmatched: 7. CDR3 nucleotides: TGTGCCAGCTCACCTAGGACAGGAGGTACCTACGAGCAGTACTTC. Translating it yields CASSPRTGGTYEQYF.

A remark on this clonotype: A clone one base away is much larger, so this may be a read error. The rearrangement joins TRBV7-3 to TRBJ2-5; possibly TRBD2 for D (5 bases). The CDR3 sequence is 14 residues long. The V gene's germline CDR1 is SGHTA and CDR2 FQGTGA. The CDR3 DNA reads TGTGTCAGCAGCCCCCGACACGGGGAGGAGACCCAGTACTTC. Residues: CVSSPRHGEETQYF.

In this sample, this clonotype turned up a few times. The gene calls are TRBV9 and TRBJ2-1; possibly TRBD1 or TRBD2 for D (6 bases each). The CDR3 contains 14 residues. The germline V gene encodes CDR1 SGDLS and CDR2 YYNGEE. V lost 0 bases, J lost 8 bases, and 12 bases lay in between. The CDR3 sequence is CASSVALGGYEQFF. For the CDR3, the DNA is TGTGCCAGCAGCGTAGCGCTAGGGGGGTATGAGCAGTTCTTC.

The chain employs TRBV7-2 and TRBJ1-4; 10 bases agree with TRBD1. V shed 5 bases and J 8 bases; nucleotides not matched to a gene: 8. This CDR3 region has 15 residues. CDR1 SGHTA and CDR2 FQGNSA come from the germline V gene. The CDR3 region is CASSPDRGLREKLFF. For the CDR3, the DNA is TGTGCCAGCAGCCCCGACAGGGGGCTAAGAGAAAAACTGTTTTTT.